This TCR beta chain was recorded in a study of cytomegalovirus exposure and HLA in healthy donors. CDR1 is LNHDA, CDR2 SQIVND, per germline (reference sequence). V was shortened by 8 bases and J by 9 bases, with 11 bases between the two germline ends. The CDR3 covers 11 residues. Regarding the study as a whole: About 150 TCR beta chains were listed as cytomegalovirus-associated. Among the CMV-associated chains, three were confirmed in vitro as specific for CMV antigens. For cytomegalovirus status, the classifier reportedly gave diagnoses with high specificity and sensitivity.

Profiled with immunoSEQ multiplex PCR; TCRdb holds only in-frame clones, not every one. Of about 50,000 clones detected, approximately 92% appear once; the ten largest clones hold 0.9% to 1.4%. On this clone: The antigen is not known.

The source material was PBMCs. The receptor was derived from a man aged 18 to 30 in good health and CMV-seronegative. This chain links TRBV19 with TRBJ2-1; a weak D match, TRBD2 (6 bases). The CDR3 nucleotides are TGTGCCAGTTCAAGGGGAGGTGAGCAGTTCTTC. Its translation is CASSRGGEQFF.